This TCR beta chain comes out of a study of control samples from healthy donors and cancer patients. The CDR3 sequence is 14 residues long. Trimming stripped 4 bases from V and 4 bases from J, with 12 bases between. Germline CDR1 is MNHNY and CDR2 is SVGAGI (reference sequence). Assay used: immunoSEQ multiplex PCR; TCRdb lists only in-frame clones, some missing. Among tens of thousands of clones, roughly 96% were seen once, and the ten largest hold 1.5% to 2%. This chain links TRBV6-6 with TRBJ2-3; D remains ambiguous. The sequence was obtained from a woman in her 30s in good health. Sequenced sample: blood. CDR3 protein: CASSLSGDSDTQYF. In DNA form, the CDR3 reads TGTGCCAGCAGTTTATCAGGTGATTCAGATACGCAGTATTTT.